This TCR beta chain was recorded in a study of T cell responses to AZD1222 COVID-19 vaccine. V was clipped by 2 bases and J by 2 bases; unmatched bases: 7. This CDR3 is built from 16 residues. Germline V gives CDR1 MNHEY, CDR2 SVGEGT. The data were produced by immunoSEQ multiplex PCR, yet TCRdb's version contains in-frame clones alone and is incomplete. The sample has roughly 120,000 clones, approximately 90% seen once. The material was peripheral blood, obtained on day 0 of AZD1222 vaccination. This TCR came from an adult in good health. V is TRBV6-2 or TRBV6-3 and J is TRBJ2-3, with 7 bases identical to TRBD2. For the CDR3, the DNA is TGTGCCAGCAGTTACGGGCGGGAGCCCTACACAGATACGCAGTATTTT. Protein product: CASSYGREPYTDTQYF.